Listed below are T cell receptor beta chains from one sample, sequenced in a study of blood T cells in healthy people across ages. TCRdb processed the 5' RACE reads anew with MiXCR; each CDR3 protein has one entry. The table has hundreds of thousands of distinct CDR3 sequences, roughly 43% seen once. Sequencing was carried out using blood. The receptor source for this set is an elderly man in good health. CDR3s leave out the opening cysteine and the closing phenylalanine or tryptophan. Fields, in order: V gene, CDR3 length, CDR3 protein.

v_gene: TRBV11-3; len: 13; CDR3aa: ASSLAPGNGHEQF
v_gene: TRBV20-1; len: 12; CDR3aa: SAGSRGRGQPQH
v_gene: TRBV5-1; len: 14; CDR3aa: ASSFQGHADTGELF
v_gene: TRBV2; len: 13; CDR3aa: ASSDTGTSIYEQY
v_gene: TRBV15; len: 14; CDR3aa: ATSRVGTGDKETQY
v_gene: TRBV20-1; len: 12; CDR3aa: SASGTHWADTQY
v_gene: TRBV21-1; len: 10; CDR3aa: ASFLGQETQY
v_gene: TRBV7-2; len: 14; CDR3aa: ASSPTRLADTDTQY
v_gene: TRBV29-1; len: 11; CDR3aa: SVGTSEAYEQY
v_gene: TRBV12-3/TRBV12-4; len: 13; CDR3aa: ASSCGGDSSYEQY
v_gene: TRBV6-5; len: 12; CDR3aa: ASRKQGAGYGYT
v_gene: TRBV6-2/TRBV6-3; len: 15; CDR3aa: ASSRNPGGGLGNEQF
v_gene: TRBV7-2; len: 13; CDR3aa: ASSQERGGTYEQY
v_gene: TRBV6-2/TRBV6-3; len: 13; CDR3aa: ASSPGRPATGELF
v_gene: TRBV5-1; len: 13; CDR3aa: ASTFAGSSQETQY
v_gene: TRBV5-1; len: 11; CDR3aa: ASSLVVEGEQY
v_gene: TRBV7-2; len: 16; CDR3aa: ASSARDGGLLAKNIQY
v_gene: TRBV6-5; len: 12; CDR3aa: ASSPTRGPWEQY
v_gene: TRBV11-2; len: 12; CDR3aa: ASSPLGGRGAQY
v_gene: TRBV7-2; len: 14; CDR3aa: ASSLMTSGGAYEQF
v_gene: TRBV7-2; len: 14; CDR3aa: ASSLVPSGLYNEQY
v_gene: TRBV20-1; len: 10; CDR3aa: SAYGGTGGYT
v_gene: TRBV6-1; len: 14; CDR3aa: ASTLTSGTSGETQY
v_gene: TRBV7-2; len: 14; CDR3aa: ASSSSGQGFQETQY
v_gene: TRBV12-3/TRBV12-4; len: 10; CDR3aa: ASSVLTGWQY
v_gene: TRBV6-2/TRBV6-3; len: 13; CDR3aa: ASSYGLAGGHEQF
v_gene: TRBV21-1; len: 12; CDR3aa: ASSLGVSRSGYT
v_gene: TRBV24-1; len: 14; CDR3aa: ATSPSRGQVAETQY
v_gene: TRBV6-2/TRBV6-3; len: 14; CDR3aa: ASSYSTSGSSYEQY
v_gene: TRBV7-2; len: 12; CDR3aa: ASSLGLAGNTQY
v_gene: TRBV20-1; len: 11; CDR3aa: SARGRYNSPLH
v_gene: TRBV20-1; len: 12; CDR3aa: SARASGRLDTQY